Listed below are T cell receptor beta chains from one sample, sequenced in a study of shared clonotypes between healthy human individuals. This table comes from immunoSEQ multiplex PCR, and its TCRdb copy is limited to in-frame clones, with some not included. This table has approximately 2,300,000 clones, around 90% appearing once. The specimen sequenced was naive CD4+ T cells from PBMCs. The receptors derive from a man aged 18 to 35 in good health. Some clones in this sample may be carry-over from other donors' samples. Each CDR3 is given with its conserved first and last residue. D genes are given only for firm matches. Rows may omit the clone size; those that give it use once, few, many or a size class.

d_call: .; clone_size: .; v_call: TRBV6-5; j_call: TRBJ1-2; cdr3_aa: CASSYSQSSYGYTF; cdr3_nt: TGTGCCAGCAGTTACTCACAGAGCTCTTATGGCTACACCTTC
d_call: .; clone_size: few; v_call: TRBV7-6; j_call: TRBJ2-2; cdr3_aa: CASSLVSANTGELFF; cdr3_nt: TGTGCCAGCAGCTTAGTGTCAGCGAACACCGGGGAGCTGTTTTTT
d_call: TRBD2; clone_size: .; v_call: TRBV12-5; j_call: TRBJ2-1; cdr3_aa: CASGKGLAGGDEQFF; cdr3_nt: TGTGCTAGTGGCAAGGGACTAGCGGGAGGCGATGAGCAGTTCTTC
d_call: TRBD1; clone_size: .; v_call: TRBV28; j_call: TRBJ2-3; cdr3_aa: CASSLFRQGFPDTQYF; cdr3_nt: TGTGCCAGCAGTTTATTTCGACAGGGGTTCCCAGATACGCAGTATTTT
d_call: .; clone_size: .; v_call: TRBV6-6; j_call: TRBJ2-3; cdr3_aa: CASSYSAPTTDTQYF; cdr3_nt: TGTGCCAGCAGTTACTCGGCACCTACGACAGATACGCAGTATTTT
d_call: TRBD1; clone_size: .; v_call: TRBV30; j_call: TRBJ1-1; cdr3_aa: CAWTIRDSREAFF; cdr3_nt: TGTGCCTGGACCATCCGGGACAGTCGCGAAGCTTTCTTT
d_call: TRBD2; clone_size: .; v_call: TRBV7-2; j_call: TRBJ2-7; cdr3_aa: CASSLDGLAGREQYF; cdr3_nt: TGTGCCAGCAGCTTGGACGGACTAGCGGGACGGGAGCAGTACTTC
d_call: .; clone_size: .; v_call: TRBV29-1; j_call: TRBJ2-1; cdr3_aa: CSVAPLTYNEQFF; cdr3_nt: TGCAGCGTGGCTCCTTTAACCTACAATGAGCAGTTCTTC
d_call: TRBD1; clone_size: .; v_call: TRBV5-1; j_call: TRBJ1-3; cdr3_aa: CASSLGTGTSGNTIYF; cdr3_nt: TGCGCCAGCAGCCTTGGGACAGGGACCTCTGGAAACACCATATATTTT
d_call: .; clone_size: .; v_call: TRBV28; j_call: TRBJ2-1; cdr3_aa: CASSLISPSPEQFF; cdr3_nt: TGTGCCAGCAGTTTAATTTCCCCGTCCCCTGAGCAGTTCTTC
d_call: .; clone_size: .; v_call: TRBV7-9; j_call: TRBJ2-2; cdr3_aa: CASSGLGNTGELFF; cdr3_nt: TGTGCCAGCAGTGGGCTAGGGAACACCGGGGAGCTGTTTTTT
d_call: .; clone_size: .; v_call: TRBV27; j_call: TRBJ2-2; cdr3_aa: CASSSPTTTGELFF; cdr3_nt: TGTGCCAGCAGTTCCCCGACGACGACCGGGGAGCTGTTTTTT
d_call: .; clone_size: .; v_call: TRBV2; j_call: TRBJ2-3; cdr3_aa: CASSLDGSPPDTQYF; cdr3_nt: TGTGCCAGCAGCCTTGACGGGAGTCCCCCAGATACGCAGTATTTT
d_call: .; clone_size: .; v_call: TRBV7-2; j_call: TRBJ1-4; cdr3_aa: CASRKGTNEKLFF; cdr3_nt: TGTGCCAGCCGAAAGGGAACTAATGAAAAACTGTTTTTT
d_call: .; clone_size: .; v_call: TRBV5-1; j_call: TRBJ2-2; cdr3_aa: CASSGGANTGELFF; cdr3_nt: TGCGCCAGCAGCGGGGGAGCAAACACCGGGGAGCTGTTTTTT
d_call: .; clone_size: .; v_call: TRBV19; j_call: TRBJ2-7; cdr3_aa: CASSPNRDKYEQYF; cdr3_nt: TGTGCCAGTAGTCCGAACCGGGACAAATACGAGCAGTACTTC
d_call: .; clone_size: .; v_call: TRBV28; j_call: TRBJ1-6; cdr3_aa: CASSLTKGRRRSPLHF; cdr3_nt: TGTGCCAGCAGTCTTACTAAGGGACGGCGGCGTTCACCCCTCCACTTT
d_call: .; clone_size: once; v_call: TRBV28; j_call: TRBJ1-2; cdr3_aa: CASSSQGYGYTF; cdr3_nt: TGTGCCAGCAGTTCCCAGGGCTATGGCTACACCTTC
d_call: .; clone_size: .; v_call: TRBV7-3; j_call: TRBJ2-4; cdr3_aa: CASAAGGAGGNIQYF; cdr3_nt: TGTGCCAGCGCAGCTGGGGGGGCTGGAGGAAACATTCAGTACTTC
d_call: TRBD1; clone_size: .; v_call: TRBV6-5; j_call: TRBJ1-1; cdr3_aa: CASSYSPDRTEAFF; cdr3_nt: TGTGCCAGCAGTTACTCCCCGGACAGGACTGAAGCTTTCTTT
d_call: .; clone_size: .; v_call: TRBV7-2; j_call: TRBJ2-1; cdr3_aa: CASSPPTTREQFF; cdr3_nt: TGTGCCAGCAGCCCGCCCACGACCCGTGAGCAGTTCTTC
d_call: .; clone_size: .; v_call: TRBV28; j_call: TRBJ2-7; cdr3_aa: CASSTTSYEQYF; cdr3_nt: TGTGCCAGCAGCACTACATCCTACGAGCAGTACTTC
d_call: .; clone_size: few; v_call: TRBV19; j_call: TRBJ2-6; cdr3_aa: CATRPGGNGANVLTF; cdr3_nt: TGTGCTACACGACCGGGGGGCAACGGGGCCAACGTCCTGACTTTC
d_call: TRBD2; clone_size: .; v_call: TRBV11-2; j_call: TRBJ2-7; cdr3_aa: CASSPSRLAGVYEQYF; cdr3_nt: TGTGCCAGCAGCCCTTCTCGACTAGCGGGAGTCTACGAGCAGTACTTC
d_call: .; clone_size: .; v_call: TRBV19; j_call: TRBJ1-1; cdr3_aa: CASSISVFTEAFF; cdr3_nt: TGTGCCAGTAGTATCTCGGTATTCACTGAAGCTTTCTTT
d_call: .; clone_size: .; v_call: TRBV11-2; j_call: TRBJ1-5; cdr3_aa: CASSLGLPGEGDQPQHF; cdr3_nt: TGTGCCAGCAGCTTAGGCCTGCCAGGGGAGGGGGATCAGCCCCAGCATTTT
d_call: TRBD2; clone_size: .; v_call: TRBV5-1; j_call: TRBJ2-1; cdr3_aa: CASSPGLAGINEQFF; cdr3_nt: TGCGCCAGCAGCCCGGGACTAGCGGGAATCAATGAGCAGTTCTTC
d_call: TRBD1; clone_size: .; v_call: TRBV30; j_call: TRBJ1-3; cdr3_aa: CAWRDPGTGTNTIYF; cdr3_nt: TGTGCCTGGAGGGACCCTGGGACAGGGACCAACACCATATATTTT
d_call: TRBD1; clone_size: .; v_call: TRBV5-1; j_call: TRBJ2-5; cdr3_aa: CASSFDRVGETQYF; cdr3_nt: TGCGCCAGCAGCTTTGACAGGGTAGGCGAGACCCAGTACTTC
d_call: TRBD2; clone_size: .; v_call: TRBV5-4; j_call: TRBJ2-7; cdr3_aa: CASSFGSGRALYEQYF; cdr3_nt: TGTGCCAGCAGCTTCGGGAGCGGGAGGGCCCTCTACGAGCAGTACTTC
d_call: TRBD2; clone_size: .; v_call: TRBV7-2; j_call: TRBJ2-5; cdr3_aa: CASSQGSGRGEETQYF; cdr3_nt: TGTGCCAGCAGCCAGGGTAGCGGGAGAGGGGAAGAGACCCAGTACTTC
d_call: .; clone_size: .; v_call: TRBV2; j_call: TRBJ2-1; cdr3_aa: CASSDISVRYRDQFF; cdr3_nt: TGTGCCAGCAGTGATATTTCGGTGCGCTACAGGGATCAGTTCTTC
d_call: .; clone_size: .; v_call: TRBV7-2; j_call: TRBJ2-5; cdr3_aa: CASSLALETQYF; cdr3_nt: TGTGCCAGCAGCTTAGCTTTGGAGACCCAGTACTTC
d_call: .; clone_size: .; v_call: TRBV21-1; j_call: TRBJ2-7; cdr3_aa: CASSNPSRRGPHEQYF; cdr3_nt: TGTGCCAGCAGCAATCCTTCTCGGAGGGGGCCCCACGAGCAGTACTTC
d_call: .; clone_size: once; v_call: TRBV18; j_call: TRBJ1-2; cdr3_aa: CASSPERAIGYTF; cdr3_nt: TGTGCCAGCTCACCAGAGAGGGCGATTGGCTACACCTTC
d_call: .; clone_size: .; v_call: TRBV7-2; j_call: TRBJ1-6; cdr3_aa: CASSLMSQDSPSPLHF; cdr3_nt: TGTGCCAGCAGCTTAATGAGCCAGGACTCCCCTTCACCCCTCCACTTT
d_call: .; clone_size: .; v_call: TRBV20-1; j_call: TRBJ1-1; cdr3_aa: CSARVPSKAFF; cdr3_nt: TGCAGTGCTAGGGTGCCAAGTAAAGCTTTCTTT
d_call: .; clone_size: .; v_call: TRBV7-9; j_call: TRBJ2-1; cdr3_aa: CASSPLGLGGFEQFF; cdr3_nt: TGTGCCAGCAGCCCCCTCGGGCTAGGAGGATTTGAGCAGTTCTTC
d_call: .; clone_size: .; v_call: TRBV5-6; j_call: TRBJ1-5; cdr3_aa: CASSRRSFSHQPQHF; cdr3_nt: TGTGCCAGCAGCCGGAGGAGTTTCTCGCATCAGCCCCAGCATTTT
d_call: .; clone_size: .; v_call: TRBV28; j_call: TRBJ1-5; cdr3_aa: CASTPVPRATSNQPQHF; cdr3_nt: TGTGCCAGCACCCCGGTGCCGCGAGCCACTAGCAATCAGCCCCAGCATTTT
d_call: TRBD1; clone_size: .; v_call: TRBV11-2; j_call: TRBJ2-5; cdr3_aa: CASSRPGQGRETQYF; cdr3_nt: TGTGCCAGCAGCCGCCCGGGACAGGGACGGGAGACCCAGTACTTC
d_call: TRBD1; clone_size: once; v_call: TRBV11-2; j_call: TRBJ2-3; cdr3_aa: CASSIGTATDTQYF; cdr3_nt: TGTGCCAGCAGCATCGGGACAGCCACAGATACGCAGTATTTT
d_call: .; clone_size: .; v_call: TRBV7-3; j_call: TRBJ2-2; cdr3_aa: CASSSRPNTGELFF; cdr3_nt: TGTGCCAGCAGCTCAAGACCGAACACCGGGGAGCTGTTTTTT